The T cell receptor (beta chain) under discussion was sequenced for a study of blood T cell repertoires in COVID-19. Across the whole study: Sources were T cells, B-cell-depleted T cells, or PBMCs; the material itself was cDNA or gDNA.

Study processing details: How many nucleated cells were present was estimated from reference gene primer amplification. Measured with immunoSEQ multiplex PCR; TCRdb has only the in-frame clones, and not every one. V and J calls plus clone size are reproduced from that table; the DNA served to infer D and trimming. The top ten hold about 18% of the sample, which has approximately 120,000 clones, over 80% seen once. This receptor was taken from a woman aged 55-70 years with acute or convalescent COVID-19. The specimen was peripheral blood.

The CDR3 DNA sequence: TGTGCCAGCAGCCCCCTCTATTTTGAGACCTTC. Its translation: CASSPLYFETF. The chain uses TRBV12-3 or TRBV12-4 and TRBJ1-2, with D hard to call. The ends were cut back, 6 bases at V and 14 bases at J, with 16 bases in the middle. The CDR3 sequence is 11 residues long.